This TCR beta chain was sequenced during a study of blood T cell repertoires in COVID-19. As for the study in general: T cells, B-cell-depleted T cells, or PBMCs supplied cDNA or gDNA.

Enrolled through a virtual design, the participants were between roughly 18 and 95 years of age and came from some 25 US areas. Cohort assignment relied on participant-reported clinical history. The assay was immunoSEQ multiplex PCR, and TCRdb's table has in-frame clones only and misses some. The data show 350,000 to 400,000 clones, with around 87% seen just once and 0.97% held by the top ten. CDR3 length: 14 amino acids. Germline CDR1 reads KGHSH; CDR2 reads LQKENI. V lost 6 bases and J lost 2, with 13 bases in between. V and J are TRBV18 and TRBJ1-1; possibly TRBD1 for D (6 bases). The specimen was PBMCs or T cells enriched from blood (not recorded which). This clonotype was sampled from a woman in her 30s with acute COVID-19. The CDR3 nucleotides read TGTGCCAGCTCCCTAGGGGGACACAACACTGAAGCTTTCTTT. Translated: CASSLGGHNTEAFF.